This TCR beta chain was documented in a study of cytomegalovirus exposure and HLA in healthy donors. Researchers ran the PCR with 60 Vbeta and 13 Jbeta primers. Profiled with immunoSEQ multiplex PCR; TCRdb holds only in-frame clones, not every one. The sample includes roughly 130,000 clones, roughly 83% of them seen just once. Germline V gives CDR1 MDHEN, CDR2 SYDVKM. This CDR3 contains 13 residues. Trimming shortened V by 7 bases and J by 9 bases, and 16 bases separated the two germline ends. The sequenced sample was PBMCs. This sequence joins TRBV28 and TRBJ2-1, with D possibly being TRBD2 (6 bases). This sequence originates from a female donor in good health and CMV-seronegative. The CDR3 spells CASTKEGFGEQFF. In nucleotides, the CDR3 is TGTGCCAGCACCAAGGAGGGGTTTGGTGAGCAGTTCTTC.